This T cell receptor beta chain was identified in a study of monozygotic twins with inflammatory bowel disease. CDR3 length: 15 residues. Germline lookup yields CDR1 SGHRS and CDR2 YFSETQ. With regard to this clonotype: The target antigen is unknown.

Every single donor had a roughly 2.7 ml blood sample drawn. Researchers used template switching to add UMIs featuring a 6-nucleotide sample barcode. From the 5' RACE reads, TCRdb lists one entry per CDR3 protein and no DNA. Across 400,000 or so distinct CDR3 sequences, the top ten clones capture about 2.3% of the sample. Study observations and caveats: The analysis failed to separate different T cell subtypes. Possibly because of limited power, concordant and discordant twins showed no difference in repertoire similarity.

The source material was blood. This sequence joins TRBV5-1 and TRBJ1-5. The clonotype originates from a human donor with ulcerative colitis or Crohn's disease, or a healthy co-twin of an affected twin (not recorded which). The CDR3 sequence is CASSLEGITNQPQHF.